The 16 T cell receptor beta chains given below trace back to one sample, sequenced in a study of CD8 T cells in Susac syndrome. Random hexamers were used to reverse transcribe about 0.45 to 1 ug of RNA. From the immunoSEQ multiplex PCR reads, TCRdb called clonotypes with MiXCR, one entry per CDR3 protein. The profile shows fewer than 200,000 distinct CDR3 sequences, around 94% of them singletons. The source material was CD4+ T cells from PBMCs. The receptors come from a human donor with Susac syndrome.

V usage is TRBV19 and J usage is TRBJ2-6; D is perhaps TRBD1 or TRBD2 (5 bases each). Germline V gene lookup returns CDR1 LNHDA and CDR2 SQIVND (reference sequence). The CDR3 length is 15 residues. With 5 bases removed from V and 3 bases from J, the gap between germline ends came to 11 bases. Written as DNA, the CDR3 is TGTGCCAGTAGTCAACTAGGGGTTGGGGCCAACGTCCTGACTTTC. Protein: CASSQLGVGANVLTF.

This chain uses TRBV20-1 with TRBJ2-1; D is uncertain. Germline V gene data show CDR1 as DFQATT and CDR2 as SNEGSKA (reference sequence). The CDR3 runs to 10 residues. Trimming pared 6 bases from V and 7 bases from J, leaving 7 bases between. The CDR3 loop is CSAAWNEQFF. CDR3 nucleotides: TGCAGTGCCGCCTGGAATGAGCAGTTCTTC.

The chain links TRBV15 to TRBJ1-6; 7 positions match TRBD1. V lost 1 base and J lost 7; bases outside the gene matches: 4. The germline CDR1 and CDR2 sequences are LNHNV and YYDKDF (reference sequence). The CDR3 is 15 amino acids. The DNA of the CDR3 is TGTGCCACCAGCAGAGTAGAGGGACAGAATTCACCCCTCCACTTT. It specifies CATSRVEGQNSPLHF.

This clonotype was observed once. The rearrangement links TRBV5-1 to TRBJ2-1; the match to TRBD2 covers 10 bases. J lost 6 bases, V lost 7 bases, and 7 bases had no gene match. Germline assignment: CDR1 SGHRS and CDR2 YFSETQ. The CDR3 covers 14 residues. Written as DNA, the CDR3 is TGCGCCAGCGGTAATCTAGCGGGGGTCAATGAGCAGTTCTTC. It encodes CASGNLAGVNEQFF.

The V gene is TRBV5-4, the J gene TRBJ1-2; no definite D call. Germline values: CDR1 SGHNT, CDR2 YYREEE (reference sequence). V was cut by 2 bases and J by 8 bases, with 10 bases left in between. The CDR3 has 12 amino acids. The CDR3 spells CASSFGPGGYTF. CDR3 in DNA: TGTGCCAGCAGCTTTGGACCGGGCGGCTACACCTTC.

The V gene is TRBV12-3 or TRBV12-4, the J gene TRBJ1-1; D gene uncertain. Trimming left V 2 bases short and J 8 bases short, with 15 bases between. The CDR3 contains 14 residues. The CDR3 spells CASSLIPVVEEAFF. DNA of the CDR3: TGTGCCAGCAGTTTAATCCCCGTGGTTGAGGAAGCTTTCTTT.

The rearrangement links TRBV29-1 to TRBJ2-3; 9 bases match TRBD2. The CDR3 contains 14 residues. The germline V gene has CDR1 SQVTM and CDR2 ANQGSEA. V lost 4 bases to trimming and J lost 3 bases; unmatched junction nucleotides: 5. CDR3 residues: CSVVASGNTDTQYF. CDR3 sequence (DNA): TGCAGCGTTGTGGCTAGCGGGAATACAGATACGCAGTATTTT.

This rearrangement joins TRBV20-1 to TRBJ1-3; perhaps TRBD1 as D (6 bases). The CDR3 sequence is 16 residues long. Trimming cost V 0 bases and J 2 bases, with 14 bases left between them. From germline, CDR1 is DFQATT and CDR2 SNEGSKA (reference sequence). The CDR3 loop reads CSARDHRRGAGNTIYF. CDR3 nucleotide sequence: TGCAGTGCTAGAGACCATAGGAGGGGGGCTGGAAACACCATATATTTT.

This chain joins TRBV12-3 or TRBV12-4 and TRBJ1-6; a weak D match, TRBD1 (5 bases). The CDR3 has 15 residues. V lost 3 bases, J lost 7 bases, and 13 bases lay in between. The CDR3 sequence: CASSLADSKNSPLHF. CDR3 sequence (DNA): TGTGCCAGCAGTTTGGCAGACAGTAAAAATTCACCCCTCCACTTT.

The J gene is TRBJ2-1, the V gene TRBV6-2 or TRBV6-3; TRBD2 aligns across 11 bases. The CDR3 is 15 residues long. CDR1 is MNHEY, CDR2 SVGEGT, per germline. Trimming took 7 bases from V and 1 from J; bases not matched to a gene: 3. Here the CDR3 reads CASTRLAGSYNEQFF. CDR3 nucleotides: TGTGCCAGCACAAGACTAGCGGGGTCCTACAATGAGCAGTTCTTC.

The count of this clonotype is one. CDR3 in amino acids: CASAAADRAGETQYF. CDR3 nucleotide sequence: TGTGCCAGCGCAGCTGCGGACCGAGCAGGGGAGACCCAGTACTTC. This chain uses TRBV9 with TRBJ2-5, with D perhaps matching TRBD1 (5 bases). Trimming removed 7 bases at V and 5 bases at J, with 21 bases between. CDR3 length: 15 amino acids. Looked up from germline, CDR1 is SGDLS and CDR2 is YYNGEE.

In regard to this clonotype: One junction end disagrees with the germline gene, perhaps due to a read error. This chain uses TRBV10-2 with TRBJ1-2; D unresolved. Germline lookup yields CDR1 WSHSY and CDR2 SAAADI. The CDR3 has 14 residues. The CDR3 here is CATSAGPLNYGYTF. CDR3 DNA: TGCGCCACCAGTGCCGGTCCGCTTAACTATGGCTACACCTTC.

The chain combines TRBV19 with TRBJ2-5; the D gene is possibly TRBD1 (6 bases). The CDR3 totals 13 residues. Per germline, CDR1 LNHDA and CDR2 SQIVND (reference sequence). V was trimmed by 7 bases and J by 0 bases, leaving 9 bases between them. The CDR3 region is CASMGANQETQYF. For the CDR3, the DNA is TGTGCCAGTATGGGGGCGAACCAAGAGACCCAGTACTTC.

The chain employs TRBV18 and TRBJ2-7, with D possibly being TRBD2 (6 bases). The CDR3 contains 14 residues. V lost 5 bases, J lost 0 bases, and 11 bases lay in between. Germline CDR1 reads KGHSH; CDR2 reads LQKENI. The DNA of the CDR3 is TGTGCCAGCTCATGGGACTCCCACTCCTACGAGCAGTACTTC. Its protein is CASSWDSHSYEQYF. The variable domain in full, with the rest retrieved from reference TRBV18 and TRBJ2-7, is NAGVMQNPRHLVRRRGQEARLRCSPMKGHSHVYWYRQLPEEGLKFMVYLQKENIIDESGMPKERFSAEFPKEGPSILRIQQVVRGDSAAYFCASSWDSHSYEQYFGPGTRLTVT.

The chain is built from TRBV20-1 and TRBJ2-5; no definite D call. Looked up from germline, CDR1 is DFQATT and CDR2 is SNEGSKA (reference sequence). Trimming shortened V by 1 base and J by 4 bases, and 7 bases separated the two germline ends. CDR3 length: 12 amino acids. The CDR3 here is CSARGERETQYF. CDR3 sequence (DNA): TGCAGTGCTAGAGGGGAACGAGAGACCCAGTACTTC.

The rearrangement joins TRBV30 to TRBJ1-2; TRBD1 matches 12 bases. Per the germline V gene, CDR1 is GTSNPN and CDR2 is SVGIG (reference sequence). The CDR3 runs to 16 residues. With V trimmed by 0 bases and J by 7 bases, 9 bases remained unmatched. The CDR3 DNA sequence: TGTGCCTGGAGTGTACCTGAAGGGACAGGGGGCCTTGGCTACACCTTC. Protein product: CAWSVPEGTGGLGYTF.